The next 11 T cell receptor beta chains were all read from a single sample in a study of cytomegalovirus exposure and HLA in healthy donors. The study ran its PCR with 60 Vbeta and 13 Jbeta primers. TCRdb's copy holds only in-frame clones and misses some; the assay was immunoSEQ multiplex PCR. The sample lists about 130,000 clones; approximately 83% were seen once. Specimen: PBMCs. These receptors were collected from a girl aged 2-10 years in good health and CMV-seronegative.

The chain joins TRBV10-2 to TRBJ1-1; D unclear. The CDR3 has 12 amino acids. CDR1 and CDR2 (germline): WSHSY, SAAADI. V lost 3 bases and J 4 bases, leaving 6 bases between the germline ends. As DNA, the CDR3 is TGCGCCAGCAGTGACAGGTCCACTGAAGCTTTCTTT. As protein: CASSDRSTEAFF.

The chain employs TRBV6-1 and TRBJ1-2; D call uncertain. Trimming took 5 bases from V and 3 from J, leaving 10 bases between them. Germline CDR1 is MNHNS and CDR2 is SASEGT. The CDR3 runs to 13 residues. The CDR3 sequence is CASSRARDYGYTF. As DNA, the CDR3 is TGTGCCAGCAGTAGGGCGCGGGACTATGGCTACACCTTC.

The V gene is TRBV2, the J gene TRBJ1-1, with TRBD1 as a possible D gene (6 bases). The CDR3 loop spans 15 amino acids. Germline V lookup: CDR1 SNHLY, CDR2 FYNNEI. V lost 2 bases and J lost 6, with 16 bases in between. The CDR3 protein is CASSERGMSLAEAFF. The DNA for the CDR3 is TGTGCCAGCAGTGAAAGGGGGATGAGTCTCGCTGAAGCTTTCTTT.

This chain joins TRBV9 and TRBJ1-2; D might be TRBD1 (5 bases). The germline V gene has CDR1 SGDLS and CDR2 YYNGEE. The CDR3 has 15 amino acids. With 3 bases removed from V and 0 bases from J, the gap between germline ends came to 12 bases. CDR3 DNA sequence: TGTGCCAGCAGCGGCGACAGCTACCCTAACTATGGCTACACCTTC. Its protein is CASSGDSYPNYGYTF. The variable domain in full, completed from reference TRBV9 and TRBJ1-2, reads DSGVTQTPKHLITATGQRVTLRCSPRSGDLSVYWYQQSLDQGLQFLIQYYNGEERAKGNILERFSAQQFPDLHSELNLSSLELGDSALYFCASSGDSYPNYGYTFGSGTRLTVV.

The chain's CDR3 is CASSPDRRNTDTQYF. CDR3 nucleotides: TGTGCCAGCAGTCCCGACAGGAGGAACACAGATACGCAGTATTTT. The rearrangement joins TRBV6-5 to TRBJ2-3; a possible D gene is TRBD1 (6 bases). The CDR3 runs to 15 residues. Germline lookup yields CDR1 MNHEY and CDR2 SVGAGI. Trimming pared 5 bases from V and 2 bases from J, leaving 14 bases between.

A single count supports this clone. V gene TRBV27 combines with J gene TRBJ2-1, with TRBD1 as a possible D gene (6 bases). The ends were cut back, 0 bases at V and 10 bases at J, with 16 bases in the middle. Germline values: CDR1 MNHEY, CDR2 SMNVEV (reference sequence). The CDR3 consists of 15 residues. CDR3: CASSLSTVPQGEQFF. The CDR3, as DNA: TGTGCCAGCAGTTTATCAACGGTGCCCCAGGGGGAGCAGTTCTTC.

The CDR3, as DNA: TGCAGCGTTAGGACAGGGGGTTACGAGCAGTACTTC. Translating gives CSVRTGGYEQYF. The chain has TRBV29-1 and TRBJ2-7, with 10 positions matching TRBD1. The ends lost 5 bases at V and 4 bases at J; junction bases unmatched: 2. Germline V gene data show CDR1 as SQVTM and CDR2 as ANQGSEA. The CDR3 totals 12 residues.

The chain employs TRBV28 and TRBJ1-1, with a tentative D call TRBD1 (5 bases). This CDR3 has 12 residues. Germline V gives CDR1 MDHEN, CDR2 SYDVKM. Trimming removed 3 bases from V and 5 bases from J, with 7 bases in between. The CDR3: CASSFGGTEAFF. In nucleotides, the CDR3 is TGTGCCAGCAGTTTCGGGGGTACTGAAGCTTTCTTT.

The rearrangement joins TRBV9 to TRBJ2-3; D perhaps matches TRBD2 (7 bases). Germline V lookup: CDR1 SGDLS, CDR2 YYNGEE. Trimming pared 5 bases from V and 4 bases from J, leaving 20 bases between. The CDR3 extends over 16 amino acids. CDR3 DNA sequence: TGTGCCAGCAGAGCCGGAGGTGGGGGGGGCGCAGATACGCAGTATTTT. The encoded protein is CASRAGGGGGADTQYF.

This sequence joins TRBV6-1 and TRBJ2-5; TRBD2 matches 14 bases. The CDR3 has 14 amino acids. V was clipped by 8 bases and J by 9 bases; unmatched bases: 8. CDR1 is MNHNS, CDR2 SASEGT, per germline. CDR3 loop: CASPGTSGSGAQYF. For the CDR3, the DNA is TGTGCCAGCCCCGGGACTAGCGGGAGTGGGGCCCAGTACTTC.

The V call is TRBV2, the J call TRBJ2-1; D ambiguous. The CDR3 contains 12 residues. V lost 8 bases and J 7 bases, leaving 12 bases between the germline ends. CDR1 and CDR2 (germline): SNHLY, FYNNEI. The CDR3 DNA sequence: TGTGCCAGCGCCCCCACATGGAATGAGCAGTTCTTC. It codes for CASAPTWNEQFF.